Listed here are 6 T cell receptor beta chains from one sample, sequenced in a study of shared clonotypes between healthy human individuals. Profiling relied on immunoSEQ multiplex PCR, and the TCRdb table lists in-frame clones only, not all of them. The table shows some 1,600,000 clones, with approximately 98% occurring only once. Sequenced sample: naive CD4+ T cells sorted from blood. As to subset: CD45RA+ positively selected. The receptors shown here come from a young man in good health.

The CDR3 region is CASSLGDGYTF. DNA for the CDR3: TGTGCCAGCAGCTTAGGGGATGGCTACACCTTC. The V gene is TRBV13, the J gene TRBJ1-2; D unclear. Trimming took 0 bases from V and 6 from J, leaving 2 bases between them. The CDR3 consists of 11 residues. The V gene's germline CDR1 is PRHDT and CDR2 FYEKMQ (reference sequence).

The chain uses TRBV12-2 and TRBJ2-1; TRBD1, the D gene given by the table, was not confirmed from the DNA. TRBV12-2 is recorded as a pseudogene. This CDR3 is 11 amino acids long. CDR3 sequence: CASRSRHEQFF. The CDR3 nucleotides read TGTGCAAGTCGCTCCAGGCATGAGCAGTTCTTC.

The J gene is TRBJ2-7, the V gene TRBV11-2, with D perhaps TRBD1 or TRBD2 (7 bases each). This CDR3 has 14 amino acids. Trimming stripped 6 bases from V and 3 bases from J, with 15 bases between. In germline, CDR1 is SGHAT, CDR2 FQNNGV. CDR3: CASRPGRTGYEQYF. The DNA for the CDR3 is TGTGCCAGCAGACCCGGGAGGACAGGCTACGAGCAGTACTTC.

V and J are TRBV10-3 and TRBJ2-1, with 9 bases lining up with TRBD2. The V and J ends lost 10 bases and 6 bases, in that order; junction bases with no gene match: 7. Germline values: CDR1 ENHRY, CDR2 SYGVKD. The length of the CDR3 is 13 residues. CDR3 sequence: CATATSGGNEQFF. CDR3 coding DNA: TGTGCCACCGCGACTAGCGGCGGCAATGAGCAGTTCTTC.

The chain couples TRBV5-1 to TRBJ1-2, with a possible D match to TRBD1 (6 bases). Trimming took off 4 bases at V and 2 bases at J, with 15 bases between the two ends. The length of the CDR3 is 15 residues. Germline V lookup: CDR1 SGHRS, CDR2 YFSETQ. CDR3 in DNA: TGCGCCAGCAGCCCCTCCGGGACACCCAACTATGGCTACACCTTC. Translating gives CASSPSGTPNYGYTF.

The rearrangement joins TRBV27 to TRBJ2-7; 13 bases fit TRBD2. V was pared by 8 bases and J by 4 bases, with 14 bases of the junction left unmatched. Germline CDR1 MNHEY, CDR2 SMNVEV (reference sequence). The CDR3 length is 17 residues. CDR3 loop: CASQRTSGRISPYEQYF. The CDR3 DNA is TGTGCCAGCCAGCGGACTAGCGGGAGAATCTCTCCGTACGAGCAGTACTTC.